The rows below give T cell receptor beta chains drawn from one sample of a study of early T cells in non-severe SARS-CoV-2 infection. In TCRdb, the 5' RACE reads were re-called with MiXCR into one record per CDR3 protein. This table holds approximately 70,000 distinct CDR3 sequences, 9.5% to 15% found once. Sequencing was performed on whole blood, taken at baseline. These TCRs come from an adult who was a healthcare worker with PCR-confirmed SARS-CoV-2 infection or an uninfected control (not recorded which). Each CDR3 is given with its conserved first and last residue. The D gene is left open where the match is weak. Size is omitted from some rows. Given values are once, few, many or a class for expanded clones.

TGTGCCAGTTTCCCAGGACAGACCTATGGCTACACCTTC,CASFPGQTYGYTF,TRBV18,many,TRBJ1-2,-
TGTGCCAGCAGTTACTCGGCAGCCCAGGCGGGTGAAGCTTTCTTT,CASSYSAAQAGEAFF,TRBV6-6,many,TRBJ1-1,-
TGCAGCGTTGAATCCAGCGAGAACACCATATATTTT,CSVESSENTIYF,TRBV29-1,-,TRBJ1-3,-
TGTGCCAGCAGTCTCCATGGACTAGCGGGGGTTGGGGAGCAGTTCTTC,CASSLHGLAGVGEQFF,TRBV6-5,many,TRBJ2-1,TRBD2
TGTGCCAGCTCACCGAGACAGTCTTTCGCTGAAGCTTTCTTT,CASSPRQSFAEAFF,TRBV18,few,TRBJ1-1,-
TGCAGTGCTCTGCGGGGGAATGAGCAGTTCTTC,CSALRGNEQFF,TRBV20-1,-,TRBJ2-1,TRBD2
TGTGCCAGCAGCCCCCCGTCCAGGCAAGAGACCCAGTACTTC,CASSPPSRQETQYF,TRBV7-6,few,TRBJ2-5,-
TGTGCCAGCACCGGCAACAGGGGGTTCTATGGCTACACCTTC,CASTGNRGFYGYTF,TRBV28,few,TRBJ1-2,TRBD1
TGTGCCAGTAGTAACCCCCGGGGGGGTGAACAAGAGACCCAGTACTTC,CASSNPRGGEQETQYF,TRBV19,-,TRBJ2-5,TRBD2
TGCGCCAGCAGCCAAGAGTGGAGGACTGAAGCTTTCTTT,CASSQEWRTEAFF,TRBV4-1,few,TRBJ1-1,-
TGTGCCAGCAGTGAGGCCACAGGGGGCAATGAAAAACTGTTTTTT,CASSEATGGNEKLFF,TRBV6-1,-,TRBJ1-4,TRBD1
TGCAGTGCTAGATACAGGGAAGACACTGAAGCTTTCTTT,CSARYREDTEAFF,TRBV20-1,-,TRBJ1-1,-
TGTGCCAGCAGCCTGCTAGCCCGAAGACTAGCGGGGGGGCGCGATACGCAGTATTTT,CASSLLARRLAGGRDTQYF,TRBV11-2,many,TRBJ2-3,TRBD2
TGTGCCAGCAGCATTAACAGAAACTCCTACAATGAGCAGTTCTTC,CASSINRNSYNEQFF,TRBV5-6,-,TRBJ2-1,-
TGTGCCAGCAGTTATGGGCCAGATTATGGCTACACCTTC,CASSYGPDYGYTF,TRBV6-6,few,TRBJ1-2,-
TGTGCCAGCAGTTTTCAAGGGGATTTGGGCTATGGCTACACCTTC,CASSFQGDLGYGYTF,TRBV27,-,TRBJ1-2,-
TGTGCCAGCAACCCCGCCCCCGGGACGCCCATGGTTCAGTATTTT,CASNPAPGTPMVQYF,TRBV28,many,TRBJ2-3,-
TGCAGCGTTGAACCGACGAACACCGGGGAGCTGTTTTTT,CSVEPTNTGELFF,TRBV29-1,many,TRBJ2-2,-
TGCGCCAGCAGCCAAGATCACTACAGGGTTACAACTAATGAAAAACTGTTTTTT,CASSQDHYRVTTNEKLFF,TRBV4-1,few,TRBJ1-4,-
TGTGCCAGCAGTCCCTTCTGGGAGTACGGCTACACCTTC,CASSPFWEYGYTF,TRBV28,few,TRBJ1-2,-
TGTGCCAGCAGCTTAGATGGGACGCACAATGAGCAGTTCTTC,CASSLDGTHNEQFF,TRBV11-2,few,TRBJ2-1,-
TGCGCCAGCAGCCCCGGGGCAGGGGGCGGATATCGGGATTCACCCCTCCACTTT,CASSPGAGGGYRDSPLHF,TRBV4-3,-,TRBJ1-6,TRBD1
TGTGCCAGCAGCTTGGACAGGGGCGCAGGAGGCTACACCTTC,CASSLDRGAGGYTF,TRBV5-8,medium-sized,TRBJ1-2,TRBD1